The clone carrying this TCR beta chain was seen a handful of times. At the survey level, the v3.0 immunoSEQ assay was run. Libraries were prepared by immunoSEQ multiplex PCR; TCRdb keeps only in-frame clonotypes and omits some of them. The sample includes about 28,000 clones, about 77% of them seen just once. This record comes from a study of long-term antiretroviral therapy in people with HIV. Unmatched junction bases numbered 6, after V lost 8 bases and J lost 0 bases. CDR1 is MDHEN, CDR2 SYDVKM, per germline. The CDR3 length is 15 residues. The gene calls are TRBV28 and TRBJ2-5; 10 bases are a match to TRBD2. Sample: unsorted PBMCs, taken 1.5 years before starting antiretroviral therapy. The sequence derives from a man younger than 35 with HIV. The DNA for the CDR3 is TGTGCCAGCGATCGACTAGCGGGTGACCAAGAGACCCAGTACTTC. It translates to CASDRLAGDQETQYF. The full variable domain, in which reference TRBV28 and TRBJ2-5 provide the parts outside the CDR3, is DVKVTQSSRYLVKRTGEKVFLECVQDMDHENMFWYRQDPGLGLRLIYFSYDVKMKEKGDIPEGYSVSREKKERFSLILESASTNQTSMYLCASDRLAGDQETQYFGPGTRLLVL.